One and the same sample provided the 21 T cell receptor beta chains below, sequenced in a study of cytomegalovirus exposure and HLA in healthy donors. The PCR employed 60 Vbeta primers together with 13 Jbeta primers. The protocol was immunoSEQ multiplex PCR, while the TCRdb copy is restricted to in-frame clones and leaves out a portion. The sample holds hundreds of thousands of clones, just over 75% seen once. The sample was PBMCs. Receptors originate from a woman between 55 and 75 years old in good health and CMV-seropositive.

V is TRBV5-4 and J is TRBJ2-7, with D possibly TRBD2 on 6 matching bases. Germline lookup yields CDR1 SGHNT and CDR2 YYREEE (reference sequence). The CDR3 totals 15 residues. Trimming cost V 0 bases and J 5 bases, with 15 bases left between them. The CDR3 bases are TGTGCCAGCAGCTTGGGGCGGGAAGTAGGCCACGAGCAGTACTTC. Its protein product is CASSLGREVGHEQYF.

The chain employs TRBV5-1 and TRBJ1-2, with 7 bases aligning to TRBD1. Per germline, CDR1 SGHRS and CDR2 YFSETQ. The CDR3 runs to 15 residues. V was pared by 5 bases and J by 8 bases, with 15 bases of the junction left unmatched. The CDR3 reads CASREDRVFQGGYTF. CDR3 sequence (DNA): TGCGCCAGCAGGGAAGACAGGGTATTCCAGGGGGGCTACACCTTC.

The V gene is TRBV5-1, the J gene TRBJ1-5, with a weak D call TRBD1 (5 bases). Trimming removed 4 bases at V and 6 bases at J, with 11 bases between. Germline values: CDR1 SGHRS, CDR2 YFSETQ. The CDR3 has 13 amino acids. The CDR3: CASSPTVGQPQHF. The CDR3 nucleotides read TGCGCCAGCAGCCCGACAGTTGGTCAGCCCCAGCATTTT.

The chain carries TRBV7-9 and TRBJ2-7; the D gene is possibly TRBD1 (5 bases). Germline-derived CDR1 and CDR2 are SEHNR and FQNEAQ (reference sequence). This CDR3 has 15 residues. The V end lost 4 bases, the J end lost 1 base, and 14 bases lay between the germline ends. CDR3 nucleotides: TGTGCCAGCAGCTGGGGCGGCGGAACATCCTACGAGCAGTACTTC. Its translation is CASSWGGGTSYEQYF.

The chain joins TRBV11-2 to TRBJ2-7; 11 nucleotides align to TRBD1. J lost 0 bases, V lost 5 bases, and 0 bases had no gene match. The germline V gene encodes CDR1 SGHAT and CDR2 FQNNGV. The CDR3 extends over 14 amino acids. The CDR3 loop reads CASSGTGGSYEQYF. CDR3 nucleotide sequence: TGTGCCAGCAGCGGGACAGGGGGCTCCTACGAGCAGTACTTC.

This clone has a handful of counts. V and J are TRBV28 and TRBJ2-7, with 7 positions matching TRBD2. Germline lookup yields CDR1 MDHEN and CDR2 SYDVKM. This CDR3 is built from 12 residues. V shed 3 bases, J shed 6 bases, and the junction held 2 bases outside the gene matches. The CDR3 region is CASSLSGGEQYF. In DNA form, the CDR3 reads TGTGCCAGCAGTTTGTCGGGGGGCGAGCAGTACTTC.

This clone was observed once. This chain uses TRBV5-1 with TRBJ1-1, with D possibly TRBD1 on 5 matching bases. The CDR3 is 12 residues long. The V and J ends lost 1 base and 8 bases respectively, with 9 bases between them. Germline values: CDR1 SGHRS, CDR2 YFSETQ. CDR3 coding DNA: TGCGCCAGCAGCTTGCAGGCAGGGGAAGCTTTCTTT. It is translated as CASSLQAGEAFF.

The V call is TRBV4-2, the J call TRBJ2-1; 9 nucleotides align to TRBD2. Trimming removed 1 base from V and 9 bases from J; junction bases left unmatched: 7. The CDR3 runs to 15 residues. CDR1 LGHNA and CDR2 YNFKEQ come from the germline V gene. CDR3 region: CASSQASGIMGEQFF. The CDR3 coding sequence is TGTGCCAGCAGCCAAGCTAGCGGGATTATGGGTGAGCAGTTCTTC.

This chain links TRBV10-1 with TRBJ2-2, with 9 bases identical to TRBD2. The V gene's germline CDR1 is WNHNN and CDR2 SYGVQD (reference sequence). The CDR3 length is 15 residues. Trimming at V came to 3 bases and at J to 3 bases, leaving 2 bases not matched to a gene. In DNA form, the CDR3 reads TGCGCCAGCAGTGACCGCGGGAGGGACACCGGGGAGCTGTTTTTT. Amino acid sequence: CASSDRGRDTGELFF.

The rearrangement uses TRBV9 and TRBJ1-2, with 7 bases aligning to TRBD1. V gave up 10 bases and J gave up 5 bases; unmatched junction bases: 8. This CDR3 is built from 12 residues. Germline V gene lookup returns CDR1 SGDLS and CDR2 YYNGEE. CDR3 region: CASSRDSYGYTF. The CDR3 coding sequence is TGTGCCTCGTCCCGGGACAGTTATGGCTACACCTTC.

The gene calls are TRBV7-3 and TRBJ2-1, with a possible D match to TRBD2 (6 bases). Germline CDR1 reads SGHTA; CDR2 reads FQGTGA. V dropped 5 bases and J dropped 0 bases, with 14 bases sitting between them. The CDR3 is 16 amino acids. The CDR3 nucleotides read TGTGCCAGCAGCCCGGGACTGCGATACTCCTACAATGAGCAGTTCTTC. Its translation is CASSPGLRYSYNEQFF.

The V and J genes are TRBV2 and TRBJ1-5, with TRBD1 identical over 11 bases. Germline CDR1 SNHLY, CDR2 FYNNEI. With V trimmed by 4 bases and J by 6 bases, 2 bases remained unmatched. CDR3 length: 14 residues. The CDR3 region is CASSGTGGVQPQHF. The CDR3 DNA sequence: TGTGCCAGCAGTGGGACAGGGGGCGTTCAGCCCCAGCATTTT.

In its sample, this clone was seen a few times. CDR3 sequence (DNA): TGTGCCAGCCGCGCAGGGAACACTGAAGCTTTCTTT. This gives the protein CASRAGNTEAFF. The V and J genes are TRBV7-9 and TRBJ1-1; D not certain. V shed 8 bases and J shed 1 base, with 8 bases lying between them. The germline V gene has CDR1 SEHNR and CDR2 FQNEAQ (reference sequence). This CDR3 region has 12 residues.

The genes are TRBV7-3 and TRBJ2-1; 11 bases agree with TRBD2. Germline lookup yields CDR1 SGHTA and CDR2 FQGTGA. V shed 8 bases, J shed 3 bases, and the junction held 6 bases outside the gene matches. The length of the CDR3 is 15 residues. DNA of the CDR3: TGTGCCAGCGGACCCCTAGCGGGGGGCTACAATGAGCAGTTCTTC. Translation: CASGPLAGGYNEQFF.

DNA for the CDR3: TGCGCCAGCAGCCAGACTAGCGGGGGTAAAAACATTCAGTACTTC. The encoded protein is CASSQTSGGKNIQYF. V gene TRBV5-1 combines with J gene TRBJ2-4; TRBD2 matches at 12 bases. The CDR3 has 15 residues. The trim removed 4 bases at V and 4 bases at J, leaving 3 bases unmatched. The V gene's germline CDR1 is SGHRS and CDR2 YFSETQ.

This clone has more than one count but fewer than ten. The J gene is TRBJ1-1, the V gene TRBV5-1, with D perhaps TRBD1 (6 bases). V was cut by 3 bases and J by 6 bases, with 12 bases left in between. CDR1 is SGHRS and CDR2 is YFSETQ in the germline V gene. The CDR3 covers 13 residues. The CDR3 bases are TGCGCCAGCAGCTCAGGGGATAGGGCTGAAGCTTTCTTT. This sequence encodes CASSSGDRAEAFF.

The chain has TRBV6-5 and TRBJ2-7, with TRBD1 matching over 10 bases. The germline CDR1 and CDR2 sequences are MNHEY and SVGAGI. V gave up 6 bases and J gave up 1 base; unmatched junction bases: 6. This CDR3 has 15 amino acids. The CDR3 DNA sequence: TGTGCCAGCAGAATCCGGGACAGGGGATCCTACGAGCAGTACTTC. Residues: CASRIRDRGSYEQYF.

This chain connects TRBV5-1 to TRBJ1-2; TRBD1 agrees at 11 bases. After removal of 2 bases from V and 7 bases from J, the junction contained 4 bases not matched to a gene. The germline V gene has CDR1 SGHRS and CDR2 YFSETQ. The CDR3 consists of 14 residues. The CDR3 protein is CASSFGQGAGGYTF. The CDR3 DNA reads TGCGCCAGCAGCTTCGGACAGGGGGCGGGTGGCTACACCTTC.

This clone occurred once. The chain joins TRBV5-8 to TRBJ2-7; 9 bases line up with TRBD2. V was clipped by 1 base and J by 3 bases; unmatched bases: 2. CDR3 size: 14 residues. Germline V gives CDR1 SGHTS, CDR2 YDEGEE. CDR3 DNA sequence: TGTGCCAGCAGCTTGACTAGCGGGTACTACGAGCAGTACTTC. Protein product: CASSLTSGYYEQYF. The variable domain in full, completed from reference TRBV5-8 and TRBJ2-7, reads EAGVTQSPTHLIKTRGQQATLRCSPISGHTSVYWYQQALGLGLQFLLWYDEGEERNRGNFPPRFSGRQFPNYSSELNVNALELEDSALYLCASSLTSGYYEQYFGPGTRLTVT.

CDR3 bases: TGTGCCACCAGCAGATACGGCAATGAGCAGTTCTTC. Its protein is CATSRYGNEQFF. This chain links TRBV15 with TRBJ2-1; no reliable D call. Germline lookup yields CDR1 LNHNV and CDR2 YYDKDF (reference sequence). V lost 2 bases to trimming and J lost 6 bases, with 5 bases between them. This CDR3 spans 12 amino acids.

The genes are TRBV7-2 and TRBJ2-3, with 11 bases identical to TRBD2. Germline CDR1 is SGHTA and CDR2 is FQGNSA. CDR3 length: 18 residues. Trimming removed 4 bases from V and 2 bases from J; junction bases left unmatched: 11. CDR3: CASSSALTSGGTTDTQYF. CDR3 DNA sequence: TGTGCCAGCAGCTCGGCCCTAACTAGCGGGGGAACCACAGATACGCAGTATTTT. Looking up the rest from reference TRBV7-2 and TRBJ2-3 gives the full variable domain: GAGVSQSPSNKVTEKGKDVELRCDPISGHTALYWYRQSLGQGLEFLIYFQGNSAPDKSGLPSDRFSAERTGGSVSTLTIQRTQQEDSAVYLCASSSALTSGGTTDTQYFGPGTRLTVL.